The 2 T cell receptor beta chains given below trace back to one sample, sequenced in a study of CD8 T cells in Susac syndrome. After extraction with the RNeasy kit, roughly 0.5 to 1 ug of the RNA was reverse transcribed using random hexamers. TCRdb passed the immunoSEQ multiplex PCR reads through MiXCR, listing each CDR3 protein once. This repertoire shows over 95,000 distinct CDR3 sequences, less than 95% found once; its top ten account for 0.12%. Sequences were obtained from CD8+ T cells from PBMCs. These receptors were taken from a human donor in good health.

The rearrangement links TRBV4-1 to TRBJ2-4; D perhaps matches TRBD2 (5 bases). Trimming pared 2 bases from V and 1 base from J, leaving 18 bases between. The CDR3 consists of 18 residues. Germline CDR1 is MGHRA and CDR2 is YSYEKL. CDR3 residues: CASSQKGPDYEAKNIQYF. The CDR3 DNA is TGCGCCAGCAGCCAAAAGGGTCCAGACTACGAGGCCAAAAACATTCAGTACTTC.

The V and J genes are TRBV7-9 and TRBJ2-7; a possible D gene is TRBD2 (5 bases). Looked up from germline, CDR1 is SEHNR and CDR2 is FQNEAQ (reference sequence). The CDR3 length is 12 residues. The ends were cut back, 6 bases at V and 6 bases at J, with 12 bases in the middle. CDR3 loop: CASRPEGVEQYF. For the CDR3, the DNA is TGTGCCAGCAGACCCGAGGGTGTCGAGCAGTACTTC.